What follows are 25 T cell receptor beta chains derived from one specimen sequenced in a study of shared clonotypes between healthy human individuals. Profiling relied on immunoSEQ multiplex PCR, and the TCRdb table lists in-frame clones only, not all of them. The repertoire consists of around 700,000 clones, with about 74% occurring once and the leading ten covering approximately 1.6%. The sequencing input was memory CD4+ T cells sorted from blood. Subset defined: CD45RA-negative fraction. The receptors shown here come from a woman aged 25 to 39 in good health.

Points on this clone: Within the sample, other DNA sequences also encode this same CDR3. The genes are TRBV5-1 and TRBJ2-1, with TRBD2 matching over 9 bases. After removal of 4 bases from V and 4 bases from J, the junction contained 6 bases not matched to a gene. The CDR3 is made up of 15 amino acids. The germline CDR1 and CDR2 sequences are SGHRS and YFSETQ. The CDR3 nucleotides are TGCGCCAGCAGCGCTTCTAGCGGGGTATACAATGAGCAGTTCTTC. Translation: CASSASSGVYNEQFF. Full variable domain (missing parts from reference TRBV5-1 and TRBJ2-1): KAGVTQTPRYLIKTRGQQVTLSCSPISGHRSVSWYQQTPGQGLQFLFEYFSETQRNKGNFPGRFSGRQFSNSRSEMNVSTLELGDSALYLCASSASSGVYNEQFFGPGTRLTVL.

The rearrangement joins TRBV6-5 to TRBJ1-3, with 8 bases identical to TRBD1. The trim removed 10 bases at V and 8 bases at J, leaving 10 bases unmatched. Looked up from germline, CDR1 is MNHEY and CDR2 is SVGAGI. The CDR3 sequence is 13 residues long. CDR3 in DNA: TGTGCCACGAAGGGACAGGTTGAGGACACCATATATTTT. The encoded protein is CATKGQVEDTIYF.

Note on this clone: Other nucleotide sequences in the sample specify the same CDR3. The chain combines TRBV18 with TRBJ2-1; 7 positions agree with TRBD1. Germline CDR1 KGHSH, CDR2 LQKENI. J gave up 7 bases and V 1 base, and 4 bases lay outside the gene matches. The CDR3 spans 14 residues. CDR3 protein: CASSPQGTENEQFF. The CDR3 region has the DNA TGTGCCAGCTCACCACAGGGGACAGAGAATGAGCAGTTCTTC.

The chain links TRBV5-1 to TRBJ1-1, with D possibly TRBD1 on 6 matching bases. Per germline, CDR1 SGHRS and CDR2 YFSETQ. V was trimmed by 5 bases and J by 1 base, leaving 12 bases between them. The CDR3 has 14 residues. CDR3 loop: CASSYHRENTEAFF. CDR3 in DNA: TGCGCCAGCAGTTATCACAGGGAGAACACTGAAGCTTTCTTT.

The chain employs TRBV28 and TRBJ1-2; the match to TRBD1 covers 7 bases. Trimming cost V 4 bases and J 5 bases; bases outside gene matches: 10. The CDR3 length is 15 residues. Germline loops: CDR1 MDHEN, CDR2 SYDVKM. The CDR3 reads CASSSWEGARYGYTF. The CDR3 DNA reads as TGTGCCAGCAGTTCCTGGGAGGGGGCACGATATGGCTACACCTTC.

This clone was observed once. The CDR3 reads CAIKPGLAGVEQFF. The CDR3 coding sequence is TGTGCCATCAAACCGGGACTAGCGGGAGTTGAGCAGTTCTTC. V usage is TRBV10-3 and J usage is TRBJ2-1; TRBD2 matches 14 bases. The CDR3 covers 14 residues. CDR1 and CDR2 (germline): ENHRY, SYGVKD. V shed 7 bases, J shed 9 bases, and the junction held 5 bases outside the gene matches.

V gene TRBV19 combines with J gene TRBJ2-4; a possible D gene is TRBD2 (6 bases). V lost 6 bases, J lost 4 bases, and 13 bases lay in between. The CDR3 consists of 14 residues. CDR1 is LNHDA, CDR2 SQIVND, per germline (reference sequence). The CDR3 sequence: CASSSAGGKNIQYF. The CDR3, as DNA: TGTGCCAGTAGCTCCGCCGGGGGAAAAAACATTCAGTACTTC.

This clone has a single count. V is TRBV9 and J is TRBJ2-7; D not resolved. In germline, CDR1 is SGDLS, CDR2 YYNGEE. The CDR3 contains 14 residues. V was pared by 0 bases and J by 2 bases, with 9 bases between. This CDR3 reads CASSVGPLTYEQYF. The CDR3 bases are TGTGCCAGCAGCGTAGGTCCCCTGACCTACGAGCAGTACTTC. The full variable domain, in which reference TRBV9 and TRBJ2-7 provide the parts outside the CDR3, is DSGVTQTPKHLITATGQRVTLRCSPRSGDLSVYWYQQSLDQGLQFLIQYYNGEERAKGNILERFSAQQFPDLHSELNLSSLELGDSALYFCASSVGPLTYEQYFGPGTRLTVT.

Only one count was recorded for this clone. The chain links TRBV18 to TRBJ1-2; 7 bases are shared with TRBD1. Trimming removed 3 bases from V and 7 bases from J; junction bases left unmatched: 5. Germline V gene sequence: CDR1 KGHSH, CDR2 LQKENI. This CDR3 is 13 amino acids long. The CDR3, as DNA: TGTGCCAGCTCACCCGACAGGGATAGTGGCTACACCTTC. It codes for CASSPDRDSGYTF.

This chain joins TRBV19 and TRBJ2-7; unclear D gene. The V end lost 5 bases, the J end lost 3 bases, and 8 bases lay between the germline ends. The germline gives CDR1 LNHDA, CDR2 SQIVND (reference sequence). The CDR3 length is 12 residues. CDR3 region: CASSGIFYEQYF. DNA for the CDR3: TGTGCCAGTAGTGGCATATTCTACGAGCAGTACTTC.

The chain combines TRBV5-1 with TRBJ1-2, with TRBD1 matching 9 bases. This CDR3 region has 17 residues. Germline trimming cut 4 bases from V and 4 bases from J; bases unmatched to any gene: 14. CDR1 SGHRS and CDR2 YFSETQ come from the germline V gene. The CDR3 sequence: CASSLPPRQGGLYGYTF. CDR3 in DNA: TGCGCCAGCAGCCTACCACCCCGACAGGGGGGGCTCTATGGCTACACCTTC. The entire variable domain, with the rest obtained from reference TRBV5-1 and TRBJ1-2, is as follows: KAGVTQTPRYLIKTRGQQVTLSCSPISGHRSVSWYQQTPGQGLQFLFEYFSETQRNKGNFPGRFSGRQFSNSRSEMNVSTLELGDSALYLCASSLPPRQGGLYGYTFGSGTRLTVV.

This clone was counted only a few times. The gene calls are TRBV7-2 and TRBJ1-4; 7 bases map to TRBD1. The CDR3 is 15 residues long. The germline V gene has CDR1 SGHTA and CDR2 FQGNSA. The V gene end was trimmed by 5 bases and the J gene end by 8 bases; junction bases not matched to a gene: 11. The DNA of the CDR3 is TGTGCCAGCAGCCAGCGGTCAGGGGGAAACGAAAAACTGTTTTTT. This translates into CASSQRSGGNEKLFF.

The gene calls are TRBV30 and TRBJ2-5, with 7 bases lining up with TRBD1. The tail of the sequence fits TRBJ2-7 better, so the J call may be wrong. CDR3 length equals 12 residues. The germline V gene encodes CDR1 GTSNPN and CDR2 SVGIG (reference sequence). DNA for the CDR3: TGTGCCTACGGGACAGTTTCCTACGAGCAGTACTTC. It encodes CAYGTVSYEQYF.

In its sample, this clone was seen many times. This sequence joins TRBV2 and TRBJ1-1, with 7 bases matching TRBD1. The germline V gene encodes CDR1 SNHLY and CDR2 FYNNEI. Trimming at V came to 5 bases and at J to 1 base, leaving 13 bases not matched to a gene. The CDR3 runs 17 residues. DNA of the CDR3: TGTGCCAGCAGTCCACGTCTAGGGGGCAGGGCGAACACTGAAGCTTTCTTT. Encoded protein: CASSPRLGGRANTEAFF.

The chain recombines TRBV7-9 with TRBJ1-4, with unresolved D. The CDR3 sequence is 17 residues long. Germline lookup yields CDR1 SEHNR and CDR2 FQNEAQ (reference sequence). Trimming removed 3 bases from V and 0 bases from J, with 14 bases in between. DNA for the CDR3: TGTGCCAGCAGCTTCAATTCGGAGGGTGCAACTAATGAAAAACTGTTTTTT. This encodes CASSFNSEGATNEKLFF.

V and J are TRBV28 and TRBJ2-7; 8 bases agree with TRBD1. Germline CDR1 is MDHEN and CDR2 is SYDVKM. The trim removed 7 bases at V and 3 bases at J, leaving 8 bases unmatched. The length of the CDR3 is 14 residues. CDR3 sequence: CASIRTGRRYEQYF. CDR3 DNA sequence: TGTGCCAGCATAAGGACAGGGAGACGCTACGAGCAGTACTTC.

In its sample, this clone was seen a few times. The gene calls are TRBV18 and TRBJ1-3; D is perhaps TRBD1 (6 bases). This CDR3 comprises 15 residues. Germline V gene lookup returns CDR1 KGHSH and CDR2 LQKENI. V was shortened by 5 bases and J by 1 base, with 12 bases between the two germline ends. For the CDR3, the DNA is TGTGCCAGCTCATCGAAACAGGGATCTGGAAACACCATATATTTT. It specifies CASSSKQGSGNTIYF.

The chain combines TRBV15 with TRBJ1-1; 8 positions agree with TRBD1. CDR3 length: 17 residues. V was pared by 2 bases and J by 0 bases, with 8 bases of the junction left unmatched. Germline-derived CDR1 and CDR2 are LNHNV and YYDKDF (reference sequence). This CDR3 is CATSRILTGAMNTEAFF. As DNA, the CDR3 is TGTGCCACCAGCAGAATACTGACAGGGGCTATGAACACTGAAGCTTTCTTT.

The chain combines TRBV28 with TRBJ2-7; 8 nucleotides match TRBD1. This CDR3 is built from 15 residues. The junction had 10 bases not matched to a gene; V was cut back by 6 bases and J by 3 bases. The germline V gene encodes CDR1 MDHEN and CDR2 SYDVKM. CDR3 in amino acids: CASSSAGTGHYEQYF. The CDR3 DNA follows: TGTGCCAGCAGCAGCGCGGGGACAGGACACTACGAGCAGTACTTC.

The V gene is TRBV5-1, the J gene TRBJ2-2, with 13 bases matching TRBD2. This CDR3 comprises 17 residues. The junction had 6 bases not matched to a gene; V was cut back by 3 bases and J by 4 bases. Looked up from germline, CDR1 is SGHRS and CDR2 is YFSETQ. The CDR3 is CASSSGLAGEGTGELFF. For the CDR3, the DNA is TGCGCCAGCAGCTCCGGACTAGCGGGAGAAGGCACCGGGGAGCTGTTTTTT.

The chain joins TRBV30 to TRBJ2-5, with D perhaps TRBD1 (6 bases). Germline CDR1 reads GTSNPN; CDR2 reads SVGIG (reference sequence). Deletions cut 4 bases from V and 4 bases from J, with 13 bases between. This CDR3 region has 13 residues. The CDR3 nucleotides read TGTGCCTGGACCGTCCAGGGGAGAGAGACCCAGTACTTC. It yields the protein CAWTVQGRETQYF. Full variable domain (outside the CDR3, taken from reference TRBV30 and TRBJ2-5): SQTIHQWPATLVQPVGSPLSLECTVEGTSNPNLYWYRQAAGRGLQLLFYSVGIGQISSEVPQNLSASRPQDRQFILSSKKLLLSDSGFYLCAWTVQGRETQYFGPGTRLLVL.

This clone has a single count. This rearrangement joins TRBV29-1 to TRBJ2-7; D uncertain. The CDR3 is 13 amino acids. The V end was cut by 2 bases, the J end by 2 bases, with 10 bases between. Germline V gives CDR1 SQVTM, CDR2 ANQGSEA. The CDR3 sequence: CSVERSETYEQYF. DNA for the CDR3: TGCAGCGTTGAAAGGTCAGAAACCTACGAGCAGTACTTC.

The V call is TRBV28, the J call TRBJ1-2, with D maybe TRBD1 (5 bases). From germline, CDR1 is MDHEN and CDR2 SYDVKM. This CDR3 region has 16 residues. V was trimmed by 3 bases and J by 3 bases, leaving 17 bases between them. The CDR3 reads CASSFYGVRGDYGYTF. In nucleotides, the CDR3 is TGTGCCAGCAGTTTTTATGGTGTAAGAGGGGACTATGGCTACACCTTC.

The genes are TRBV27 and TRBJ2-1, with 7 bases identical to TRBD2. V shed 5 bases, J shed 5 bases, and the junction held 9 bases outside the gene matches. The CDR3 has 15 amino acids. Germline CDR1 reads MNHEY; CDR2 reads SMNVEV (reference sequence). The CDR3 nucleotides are TGTGCCAGCAGTGCCCGGACTAGATCGAACAATGAGCAGTTCTTC. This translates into CASSARTRSNNEQFF.

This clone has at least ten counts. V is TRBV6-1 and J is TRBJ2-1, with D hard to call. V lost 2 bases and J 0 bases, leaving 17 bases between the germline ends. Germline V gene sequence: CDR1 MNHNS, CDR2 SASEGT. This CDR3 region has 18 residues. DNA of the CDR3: TGTGCCAGCAGTGAAATCTGGACGCCGGGCGGCTCCTACAATGAGCAGTTCTTC. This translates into CASSEIWTPGGSYNEQFF.